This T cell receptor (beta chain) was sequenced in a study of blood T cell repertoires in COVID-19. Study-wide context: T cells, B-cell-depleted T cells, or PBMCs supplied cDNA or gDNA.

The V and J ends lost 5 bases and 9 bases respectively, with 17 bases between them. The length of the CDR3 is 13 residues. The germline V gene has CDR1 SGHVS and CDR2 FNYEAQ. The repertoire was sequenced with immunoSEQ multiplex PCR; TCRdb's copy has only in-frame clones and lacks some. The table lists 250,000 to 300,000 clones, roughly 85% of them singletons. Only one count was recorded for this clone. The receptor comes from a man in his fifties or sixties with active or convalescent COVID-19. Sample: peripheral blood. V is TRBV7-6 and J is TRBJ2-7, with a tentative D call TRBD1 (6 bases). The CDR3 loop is CASSPTGLVGQYF. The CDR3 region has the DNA TGTGCCAGCAGCCCTACAGGGTTGGTCGGGCAGTACTTC.